This T cell receptor beta chain was retrieved from a study of cytomegalovirus exposure and HLA in healthy donors. The PCR made use of 60 Vbeta and 13 Jbeta primers. Assay: immunoSEQ multiplex PCR; the TCRdb copy retains only in-frame clones and omits some. Among 150,000 or so clones listed, roughly 74% were seen once. V shed 5 bases and J shed 8 bases, with 16 bases lying between them. CDR1 and CDR2 (germline): ENHRY, SYGVKD. This CDR3 contains 13 residues. About this clone itself: Its target is not known.

Study results and caveats: In an earlier analysis, in roughly 580 donors, most V segments appeared productive either ~90% or ~30% of the time.

The sample consisted of PBMCs. This TCR derives from a man aged 18-30 years in good health and CMV-seropositive. The chain joins TRBV10-3 to TRBJ2-7, with D possibly TRBD1 on 6 matching bases. The CDR3 DNA reads TGTGCCATCAGTTACCAGGGGTGGGAACAGCAGTACTTC. This translates into CAISYQGWEQQYF.